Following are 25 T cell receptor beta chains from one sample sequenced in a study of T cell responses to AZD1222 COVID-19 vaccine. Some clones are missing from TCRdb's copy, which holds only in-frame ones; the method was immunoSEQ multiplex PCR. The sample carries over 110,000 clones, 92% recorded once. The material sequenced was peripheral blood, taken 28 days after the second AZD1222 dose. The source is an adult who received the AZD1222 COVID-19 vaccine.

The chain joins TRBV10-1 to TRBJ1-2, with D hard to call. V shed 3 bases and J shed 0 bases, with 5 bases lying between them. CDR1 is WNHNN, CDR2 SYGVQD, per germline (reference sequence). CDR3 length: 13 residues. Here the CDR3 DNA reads TGCGCCAGCAGTGAATCACCTAACTATGGCTACACCTTC. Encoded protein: CASSESPNYGYTF.

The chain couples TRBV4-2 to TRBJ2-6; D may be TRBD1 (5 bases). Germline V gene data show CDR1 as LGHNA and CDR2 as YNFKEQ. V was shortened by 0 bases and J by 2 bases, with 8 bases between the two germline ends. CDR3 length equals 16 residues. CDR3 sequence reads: CASSQDPDTGANVLTF. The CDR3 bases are TGTGCCAGCAGCCAAGATCCGGACACTGGGGCCAACGTCCTGACTTTC.

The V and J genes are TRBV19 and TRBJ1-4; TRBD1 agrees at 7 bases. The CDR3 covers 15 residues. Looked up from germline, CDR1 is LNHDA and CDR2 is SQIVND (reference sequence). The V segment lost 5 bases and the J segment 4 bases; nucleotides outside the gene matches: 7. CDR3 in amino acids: CASSSPGTVNEKLFF. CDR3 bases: TGTGCCAGTAGTTCTCCCGGGACAGTTAATGAAAAACTGTTTTTT.

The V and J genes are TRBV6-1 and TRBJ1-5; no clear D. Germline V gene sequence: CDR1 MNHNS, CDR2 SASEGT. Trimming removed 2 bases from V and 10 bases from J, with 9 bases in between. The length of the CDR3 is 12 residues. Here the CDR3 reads CASSEPTGPQHF. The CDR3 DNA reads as TGTGCCAGCAGTGAACCCACGGGACCCCAGCATTTT.

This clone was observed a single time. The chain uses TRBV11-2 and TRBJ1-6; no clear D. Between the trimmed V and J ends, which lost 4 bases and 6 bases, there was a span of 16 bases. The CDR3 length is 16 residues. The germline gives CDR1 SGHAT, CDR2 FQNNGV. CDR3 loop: CASSSAGGLSNSPLHF. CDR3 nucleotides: TGTGCCAGCAGCTCGGCGGGAGGGTTAAGTAATTCACCCCTCCACTTT.

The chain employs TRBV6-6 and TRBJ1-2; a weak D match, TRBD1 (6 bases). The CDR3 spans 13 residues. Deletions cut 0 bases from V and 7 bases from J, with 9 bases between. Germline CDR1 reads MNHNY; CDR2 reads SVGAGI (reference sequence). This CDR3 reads CASSYSGAGGYTF. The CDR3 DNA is TGTGCCAGCAGTTACTCGGGGGCTGGTGGCTACACCTTC.

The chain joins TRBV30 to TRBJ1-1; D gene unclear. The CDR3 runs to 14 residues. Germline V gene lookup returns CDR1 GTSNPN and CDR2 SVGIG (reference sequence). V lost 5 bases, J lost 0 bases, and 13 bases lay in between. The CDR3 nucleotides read TGTGCCTGGGGACCCGGAGGCATGAACACTGAAGCTTTCTTT. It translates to CAWGPGGMNTEAFF.

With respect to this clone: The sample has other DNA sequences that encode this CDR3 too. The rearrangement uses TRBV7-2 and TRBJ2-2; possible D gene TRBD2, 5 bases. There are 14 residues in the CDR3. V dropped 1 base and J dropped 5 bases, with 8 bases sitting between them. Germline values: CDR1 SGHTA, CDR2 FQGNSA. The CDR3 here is CASSLVGGTGELFF. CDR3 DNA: TGTGCCAGCAGCTTAGTCGGCGGGACCGGGGAGCTGTTTTTT.

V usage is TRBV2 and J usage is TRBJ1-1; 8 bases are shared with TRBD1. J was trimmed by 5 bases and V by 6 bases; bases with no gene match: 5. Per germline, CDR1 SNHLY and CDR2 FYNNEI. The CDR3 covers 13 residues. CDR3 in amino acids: CASSGQGYTEAFF. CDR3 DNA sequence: TGTGCCAGCAGCGGACAGGGTTATACTGAAGCTTTCTTT.

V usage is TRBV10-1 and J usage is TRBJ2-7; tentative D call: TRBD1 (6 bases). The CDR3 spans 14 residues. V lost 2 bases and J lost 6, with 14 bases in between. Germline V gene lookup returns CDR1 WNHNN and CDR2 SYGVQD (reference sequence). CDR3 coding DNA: TGCGCCAGCAGTGAGAGGCCAGGGGCGAGCGAGCAGTACTTC. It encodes CASSERPGASEQYF.

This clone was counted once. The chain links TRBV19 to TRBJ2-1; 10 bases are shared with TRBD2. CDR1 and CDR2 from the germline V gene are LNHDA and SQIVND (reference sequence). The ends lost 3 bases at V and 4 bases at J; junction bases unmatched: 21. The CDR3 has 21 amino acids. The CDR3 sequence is CASSIYNMGLLASGRYNEQFF. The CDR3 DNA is TGTGCCAGTAGTATCTACAATATGGGACTATTAGCTAGCGGGAGATACAATGAGCAGTTCTTC.

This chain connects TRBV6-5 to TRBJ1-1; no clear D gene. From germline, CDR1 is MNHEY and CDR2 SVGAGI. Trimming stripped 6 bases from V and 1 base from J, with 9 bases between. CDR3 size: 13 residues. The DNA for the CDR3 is TGTGCCAGCAGACAGTCTCAGAACACTGAAGCTTTCTTT. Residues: CASRQSQNTEAFF.

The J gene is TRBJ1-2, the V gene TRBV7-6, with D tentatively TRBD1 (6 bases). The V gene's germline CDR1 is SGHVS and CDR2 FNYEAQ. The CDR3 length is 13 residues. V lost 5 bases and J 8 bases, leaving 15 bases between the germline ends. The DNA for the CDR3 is TGTGCCAGCAGCCCTGCGGGGGGCCGAGGCTACACCTTC. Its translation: CASSPAGGRGYTF.

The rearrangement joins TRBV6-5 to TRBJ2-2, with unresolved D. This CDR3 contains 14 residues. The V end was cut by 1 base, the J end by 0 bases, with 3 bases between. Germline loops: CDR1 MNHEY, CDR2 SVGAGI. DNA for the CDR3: TGTGCCAGCAGTTACTTCACGAACACCGGGGAGCTGTTTTTT. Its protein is CASSYFTNTGELFF.

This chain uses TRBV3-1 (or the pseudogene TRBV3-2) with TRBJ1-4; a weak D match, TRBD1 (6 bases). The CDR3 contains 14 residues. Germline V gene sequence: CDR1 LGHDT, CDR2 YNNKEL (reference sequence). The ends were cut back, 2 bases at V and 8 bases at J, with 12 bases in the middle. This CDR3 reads CASSQRGVEEKLFF. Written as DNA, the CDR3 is TGTGCCAGCAGCCAAAGGGGGGTCGAGGAAAAACTGTTTTTT.

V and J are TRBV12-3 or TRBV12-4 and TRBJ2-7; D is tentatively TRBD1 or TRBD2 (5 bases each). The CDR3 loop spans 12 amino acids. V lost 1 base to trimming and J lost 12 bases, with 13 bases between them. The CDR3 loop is CASSLGLPGGYF. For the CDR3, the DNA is TGTGCCAGCAGTTTAGGTCTTCCTGGGGGGTACTTC.

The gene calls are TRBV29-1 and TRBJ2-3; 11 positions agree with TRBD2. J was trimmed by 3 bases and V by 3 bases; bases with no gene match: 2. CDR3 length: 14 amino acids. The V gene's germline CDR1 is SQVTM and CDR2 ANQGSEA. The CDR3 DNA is TGCAGCGTTGAGGCTAGCGGGAGGACAGATACGCAGTATTTT. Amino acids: CSVEASGRTDTQYF.

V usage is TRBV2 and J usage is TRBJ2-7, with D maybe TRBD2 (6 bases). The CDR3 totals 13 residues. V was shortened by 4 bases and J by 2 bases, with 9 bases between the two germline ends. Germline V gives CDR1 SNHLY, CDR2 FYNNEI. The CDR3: CASSGGLTYEQYF. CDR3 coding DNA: TGTGCCAGCAGTGGGGGACTGACCTACGAGCAGTACTTC.

The CDR3 DNA reads TGTGCCAGCAGTGGGGAACGCAATCAGCCCCAGCATTTT. It yields the protein CASSGERNQPQHF. V gene TRBV27 combines with J gene TRBJ1-5, with unresolved D. V was cut by 5 bases and J by 2 bases, with 7 bases left in between. The CDR3 spans 13 residues. The germline V gene encodes CDR1 MNHEY and CDR2 SMNVEV (reference sequence).

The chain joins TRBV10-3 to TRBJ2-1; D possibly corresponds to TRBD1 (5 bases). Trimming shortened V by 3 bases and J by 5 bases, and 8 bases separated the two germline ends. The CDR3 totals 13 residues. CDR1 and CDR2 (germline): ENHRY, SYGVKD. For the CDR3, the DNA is TGTGCCATCAGTGATTCGACAGACAATGAGCAGTTCTTC. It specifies CAISDSTDNEQFF.

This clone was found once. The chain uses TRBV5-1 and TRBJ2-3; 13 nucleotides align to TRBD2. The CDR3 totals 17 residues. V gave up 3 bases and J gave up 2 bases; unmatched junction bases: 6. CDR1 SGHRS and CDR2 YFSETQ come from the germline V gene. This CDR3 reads CASSWLLAGGFTDTQYF. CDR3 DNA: TGCGCCAGCAGCTGGCTACTAGCGGGGGGGTTCACAGATACGCAGTATTTT.

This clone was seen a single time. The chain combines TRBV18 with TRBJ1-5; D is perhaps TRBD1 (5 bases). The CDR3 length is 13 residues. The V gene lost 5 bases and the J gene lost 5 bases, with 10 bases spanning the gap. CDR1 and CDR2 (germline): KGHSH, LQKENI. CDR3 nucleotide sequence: TGTGCCAGCTCATCGGACATCGATCAGCCCCAGCATTTT. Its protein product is CASSSDIDQPQHF.

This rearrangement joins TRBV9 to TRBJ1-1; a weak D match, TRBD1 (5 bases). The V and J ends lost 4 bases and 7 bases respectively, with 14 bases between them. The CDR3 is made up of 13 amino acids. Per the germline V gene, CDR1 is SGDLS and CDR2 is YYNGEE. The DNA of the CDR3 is TGTGCCAGCAGCCAGGGACCGTCCTATGAAGCTTTCTTT. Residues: CASSQGPSYEAFF.

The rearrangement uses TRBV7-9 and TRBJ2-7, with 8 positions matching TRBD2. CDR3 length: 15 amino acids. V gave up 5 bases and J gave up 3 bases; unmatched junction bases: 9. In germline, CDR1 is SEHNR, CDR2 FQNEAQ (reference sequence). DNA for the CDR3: TGTGCCAGCAGCCCCGGGGTAGCGGGATACTACGAGCAGTACTTC. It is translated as CASSPGVAGYYEQYF. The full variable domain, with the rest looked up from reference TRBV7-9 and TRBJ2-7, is DTGVSQNPRHKITKRGQNVTFRCDPISEHNRLYWYRQTLGQGPEFLTYFQNEAQLEKSRLLSDRFSAERPKGSFSTLEIQRTEQGDSAMYLCASSPGVAGYYEQYFGPGTRLTVT.

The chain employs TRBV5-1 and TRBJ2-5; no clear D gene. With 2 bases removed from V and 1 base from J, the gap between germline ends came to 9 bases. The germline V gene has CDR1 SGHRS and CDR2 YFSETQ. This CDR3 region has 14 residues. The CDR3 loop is CASSFQETQETQYF. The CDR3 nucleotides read TGCGCCAGCAGCTTCCAGGAGACCCAAGAGACCCAGTACTTC.